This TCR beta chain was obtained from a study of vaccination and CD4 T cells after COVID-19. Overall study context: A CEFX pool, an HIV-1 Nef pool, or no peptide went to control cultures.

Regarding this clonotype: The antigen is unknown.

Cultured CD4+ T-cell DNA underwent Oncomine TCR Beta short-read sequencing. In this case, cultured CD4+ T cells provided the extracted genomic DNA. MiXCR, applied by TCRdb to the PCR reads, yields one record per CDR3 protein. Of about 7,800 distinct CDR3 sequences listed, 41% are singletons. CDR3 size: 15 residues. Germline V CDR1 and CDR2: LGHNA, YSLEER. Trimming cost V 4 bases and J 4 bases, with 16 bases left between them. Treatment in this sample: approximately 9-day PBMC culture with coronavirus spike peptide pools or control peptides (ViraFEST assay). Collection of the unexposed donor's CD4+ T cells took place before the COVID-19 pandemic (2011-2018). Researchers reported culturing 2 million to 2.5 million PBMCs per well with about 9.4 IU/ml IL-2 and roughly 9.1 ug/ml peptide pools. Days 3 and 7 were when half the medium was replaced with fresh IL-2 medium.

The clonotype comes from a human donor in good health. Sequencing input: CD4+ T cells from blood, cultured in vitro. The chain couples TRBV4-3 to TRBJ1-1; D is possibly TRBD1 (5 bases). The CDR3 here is CASSPKIGGITEAFF. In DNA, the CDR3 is TGCGCCAGCAGCCCAAAGATTGGGGGGATCACTGAAGCTTTCTTT.